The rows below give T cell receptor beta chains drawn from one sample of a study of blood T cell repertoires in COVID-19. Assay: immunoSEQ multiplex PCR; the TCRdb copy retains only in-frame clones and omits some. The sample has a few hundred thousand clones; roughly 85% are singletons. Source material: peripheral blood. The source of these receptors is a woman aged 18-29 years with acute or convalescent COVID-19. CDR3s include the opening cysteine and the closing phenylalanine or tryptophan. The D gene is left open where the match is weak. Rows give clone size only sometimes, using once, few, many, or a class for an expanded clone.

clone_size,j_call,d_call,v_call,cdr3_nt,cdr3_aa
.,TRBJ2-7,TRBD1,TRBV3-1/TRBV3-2,TGTGCCAGCAGCCAGGGTGTTGGGACAGGGAGAATGCTGTACTTC,CASSQGVGTGRMLYF
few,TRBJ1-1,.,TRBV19,TGTGCCAGTAGTATAGTGAACGGTGAAGCTTTCTTT,CASSIVNGEAFF
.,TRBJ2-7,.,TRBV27,TGTGCCAGCAGCCCGACGGGAACTCCGTACTACGAGCAGTACTTC,CASSPTGTPYYEQYF
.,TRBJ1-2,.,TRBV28,TGTGCCAGCAGTTTATCTCTCGATGGCTACACCTTC,CASSLSLDGYTF
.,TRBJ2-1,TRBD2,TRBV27,TGTGCCAGCAGTTCTGTTGGGACTAGCGGGAGGAATGAGCAGTTCTTC,CASSSVGTSGRNEQFF
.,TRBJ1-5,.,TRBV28,TGTGCCAGCACCGACAGCCCCCAAGGGAATCAGCCCCAGCATTTT,CASTDSPQGNQPQHF
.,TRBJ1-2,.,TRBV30,TGTGCCTGGAGTGTTATGAACTATGGCTACACCTTC,CAWSVMNYGYTF
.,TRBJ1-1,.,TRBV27,TGTGCCAGCAGTTTAACAAGAGGAAACACTGAAGCTTTCTTT,CASSLTRGNTEAFF
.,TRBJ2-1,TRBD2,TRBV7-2,TGTGCCAGCAGCTTACTGACTAGCGGTATGTATGAGCAGTTCTTC,CASSLLTSGMYEQFF
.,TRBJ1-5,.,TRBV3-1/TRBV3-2,TGTGCCAGCAGCCAAGGACAGGCTCAGCCCCAGCATTTT,CASSQGQAQPQHF
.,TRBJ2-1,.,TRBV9,TGTGCCAGCAGCGCCCTAGCAGGTGAGCAGTTCTTC,CASSALAGEQFF
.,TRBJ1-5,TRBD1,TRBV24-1,TGTGCCACCAGCGGACAGGGACAAAATCAGCCCCAGCATTTT,CATSGQGQNQPQHF
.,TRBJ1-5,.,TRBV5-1,TGCGCCAGCAGCTTGGGAGGTCCCAATCAGCCCCAGCATTTT,CASSLGGPNQPQHF
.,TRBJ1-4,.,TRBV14,TGTGCCAGCAGCCAGGTTGGGGGGGCGCGTTCCGAAAAACTGTTTTTT,CASSQVGGARSEKLFF
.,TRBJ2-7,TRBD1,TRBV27,TGTGCCAGCAGTTCTACAGGGGCGGCCGAGCAGTACTTC,CASSSTGAAEQYF
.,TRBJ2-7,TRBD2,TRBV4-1,TGCGCCAGCAGCCAAGGGACTAGCGGGTTATACGAGCAGTACTTC,CASSQGTSGLYEQYF
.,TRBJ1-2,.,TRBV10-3,TGTGCCATCAGTGAGGGGCCTGGGTTCAACTATGGCTACACCTTC,CAISEGPGFNYGYTF
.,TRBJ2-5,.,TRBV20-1,TGCAGTGCTAGTTATGACAGGATCCAAGAGACCCAGTACTTC,CSASYDRIQETQYF
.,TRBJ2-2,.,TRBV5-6,TGTGCCAGCAACCAGGACAGAGGCACCTCTCGCTTGAACACCGGGGAGCTGTTTTTT,CASNQDRGTSRLNTGELFF
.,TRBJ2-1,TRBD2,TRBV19,TGTGCCAGTAGTGTCAGTAGCGGGGAGGAGCAGTTCTTC,CASSVSSGEEQFF
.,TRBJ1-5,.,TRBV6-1,TGTGCCAGCAGTGATTCAGGGGCGGTAGGGCCCCAGCATTTT,CASSDSGAVGPQHF
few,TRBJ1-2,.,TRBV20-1,TGCAGTGCTACGACAGGTAATGGCTACACCTTC,CSATTGNGYTF
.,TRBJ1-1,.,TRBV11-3,TGTGCCAGCAGCGTAGGCACAGGGGAAGCTTTCTTT,CASSVGTGEAFF
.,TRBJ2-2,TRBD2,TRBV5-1,TGCGCCAGCAGCTTAACGACTAGCGGGGGGGCCGGGGAGCTGTTTTTT,CASSLTTSGGAGELFF
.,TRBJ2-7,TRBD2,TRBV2,TGTGCCAGCAGGGAGACTAGCGGGGTTCTGGCGCAGTACTTC,CASRETSGVLAQYF
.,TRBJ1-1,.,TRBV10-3,TGTGCCATCAGCTGGGAACAGGTGGGCACTGAAGCTTTCTTT,CAISWEQVGTEAFF
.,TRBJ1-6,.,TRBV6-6,TGTGCCAGCAGTTACTCGAACAGTGATTCACCCCTCCACTTT,CASSYSNSDSPLHF
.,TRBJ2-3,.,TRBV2,TGTGCCAGCACTCAAGACACCTACACAGATACGCAGTATTTT,CASTQDTYTDTQYF
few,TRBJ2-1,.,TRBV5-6,TGTGCCAGCAGCTTGGCCGGGAATGAGCAGTTCTTC,CASSLAGNEQFF
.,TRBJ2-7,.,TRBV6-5,TGTGCCAGCAGGGCGACAGGTTTAATTTACGAGCAGTACTTC,CASRATGLIYEQYF
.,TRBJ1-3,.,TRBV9,TGTGCCAGCAGCGTAGCTTTCAGCTCTGGAAACACCATATATTTT,CASSVAFSSGNTIYF
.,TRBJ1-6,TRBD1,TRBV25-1,TGTGCCAGCACGCCGGGACAGAAAAATTCACCCCTCCACTTT,CASTPGQKNSPLHF
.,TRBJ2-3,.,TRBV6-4,TGTGCCAGCAGTGACCTAATCACAGATACGCAGTATTTT,CASSDLITDTQYF
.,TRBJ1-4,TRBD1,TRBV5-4,TGTGCCAGCAGCAAGGGACAGGGGGAAGAAAAACTGTTTTTT,CASSKGQGEEKLFF
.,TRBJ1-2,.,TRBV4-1,TGCGCCAGCAGCCAAGTTAATAAGGGGAACTATGGCTACACCTTC,CASSQVNKGNYGYTF
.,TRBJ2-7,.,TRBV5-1,TGCGCCAGTACCGGGGGATACGAGCAGTACTTC,CASTGGYEQYF
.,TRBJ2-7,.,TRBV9,TGTGCCAGCAGCGTAGGCCAGGGTAAGCAGTACTTC,CASSVGQGKQYF
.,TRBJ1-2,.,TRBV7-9,TGTGCCAGCAGCTCCACTGAGTTCTATGGCTACACCTTC,CASSSTEFYGYTF
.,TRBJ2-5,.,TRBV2,TGTGCCAGCAACCCCTCTCAATCAGGCCAGGCCCAGTACTTC,CASNPSQSGQAQYF
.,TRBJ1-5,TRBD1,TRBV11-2,TGTGCCAGCAGCTCGGACAGGGGTAACCAGCCCCAGCATTTT,CASSSDRGNQPQHF
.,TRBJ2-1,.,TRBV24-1,TGTGCCACCAGTGATTTCAGGGATGGCCTCTACAATGAGCAGTTCTTC,CATSDFRDGLYNEQFF
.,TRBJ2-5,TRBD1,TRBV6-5,TGTGCCAGCAGTCGACAGGGAAGTAAAGAGACCCAGTACTTC,CASSRQGSKETQYF
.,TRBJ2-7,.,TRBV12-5,TGTGCTAGTGGTTTGGTACCCGGGGAGCCCTCCTACGAGCAGTACTTC,CASGLVPGEPSYEQYF
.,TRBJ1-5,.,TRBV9,TGTGCCAGCAGCGTGGAGGGACGAGCTAATCAGCCCCAGCATTTT,CASSVEGRANQPQHF
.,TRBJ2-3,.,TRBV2,TGTGCCAGCAGCGTAAACACAGATACGCAGTATTTT,CASSVNTDTQYF
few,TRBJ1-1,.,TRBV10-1,TGCGCCAGCAGTGATAAGGGGGTCGAAGCTTTCTTT,CASSDKGVEAFF
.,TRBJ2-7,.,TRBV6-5,TGTGCCAGTCAACCGCAGGGTTACCCATACGAGCAGTACTTC,CASQPQGYPYEQYF
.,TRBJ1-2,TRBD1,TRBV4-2,TGTGCCAGCGAGACCCCCGAAACAGGGGGCGATGGCTACACCTTC,CASETPETGGDGYTF
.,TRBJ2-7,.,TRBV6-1,TGTGCCAGCAGTGAAGCCAGCGGGCTCGAGCAGTACTTC,CASSEASGLEQYF